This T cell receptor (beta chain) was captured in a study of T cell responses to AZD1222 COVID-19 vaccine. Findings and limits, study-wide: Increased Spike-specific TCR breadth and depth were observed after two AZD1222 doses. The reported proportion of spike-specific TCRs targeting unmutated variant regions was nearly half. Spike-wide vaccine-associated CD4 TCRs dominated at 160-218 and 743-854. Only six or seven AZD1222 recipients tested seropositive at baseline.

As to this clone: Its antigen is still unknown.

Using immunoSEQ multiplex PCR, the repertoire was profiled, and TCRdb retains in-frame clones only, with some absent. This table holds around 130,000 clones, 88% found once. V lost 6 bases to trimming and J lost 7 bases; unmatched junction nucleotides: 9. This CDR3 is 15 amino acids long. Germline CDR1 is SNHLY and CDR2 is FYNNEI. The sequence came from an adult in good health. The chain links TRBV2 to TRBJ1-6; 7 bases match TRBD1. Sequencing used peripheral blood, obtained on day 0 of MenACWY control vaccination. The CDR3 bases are TGTGCCAGCAGGGATTTGACAGGGAGCAATTCACCCCTCCACTTT. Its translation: CASRDLTGSNSPLHF.